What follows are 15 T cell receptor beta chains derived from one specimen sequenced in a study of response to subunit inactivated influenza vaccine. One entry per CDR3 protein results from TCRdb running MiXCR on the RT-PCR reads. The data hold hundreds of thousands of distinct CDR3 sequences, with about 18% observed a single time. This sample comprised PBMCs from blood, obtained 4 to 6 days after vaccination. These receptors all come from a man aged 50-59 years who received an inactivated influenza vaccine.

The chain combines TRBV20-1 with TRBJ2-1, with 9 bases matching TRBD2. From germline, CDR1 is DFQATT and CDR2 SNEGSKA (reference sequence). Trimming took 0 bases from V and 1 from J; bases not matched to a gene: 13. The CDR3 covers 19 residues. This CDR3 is CSARDLRLAGDHSYNEQFF. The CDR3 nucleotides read TGCAGTGCTAGAGATCTCCGATTAGCGGGAGATCATTCCTACAATGAGCAGTTCTTC.

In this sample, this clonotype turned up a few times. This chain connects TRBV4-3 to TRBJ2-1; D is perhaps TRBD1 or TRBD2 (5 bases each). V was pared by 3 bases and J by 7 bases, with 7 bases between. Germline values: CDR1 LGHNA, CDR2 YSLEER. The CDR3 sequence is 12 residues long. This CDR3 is CASSQGDNEQFF. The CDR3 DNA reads TGCGCCAGCAGCCAGGGGGATAATGAGCAGTTCTTC.

CDR3 nucleotides: TGCAGTGCTAGATTTAGCGGGGTTTACAATGAGCAGTTCTTC. Encoded protein: CSARFSGVYNEQFF. This rearrangement joins TRBV20-1 to TRBJ2-1, with TRBD2 matching over 8 bases. Germline V gives CDR1 DFQATT, CDR2 SNEGSKA (reference sequence). V lost 2 bases and J lost 4; bases outside the gene matches: 4. This CDR3 has 14 residues.

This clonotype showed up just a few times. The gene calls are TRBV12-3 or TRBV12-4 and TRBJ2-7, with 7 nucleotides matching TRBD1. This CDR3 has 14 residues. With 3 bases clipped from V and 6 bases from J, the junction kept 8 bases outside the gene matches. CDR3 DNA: TGTGCCAGCAGTTTTCGACAGGGAGAGGCCGAGCAGTACTTC. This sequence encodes CASSFRQGEAEQYF.

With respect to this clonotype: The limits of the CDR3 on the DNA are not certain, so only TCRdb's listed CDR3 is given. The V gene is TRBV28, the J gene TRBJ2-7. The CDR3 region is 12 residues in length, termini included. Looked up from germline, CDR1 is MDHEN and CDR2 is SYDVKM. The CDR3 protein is CASSFLEIEQYF.

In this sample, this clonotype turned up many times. CDR3 DNA: TGCAGTGCTAGTCCCGCGGTGGGCCAAGAGACCCAGTACTTC. As protein: CSASPAVGQETQYF. The chain couples TRBV20-1 to TRBJ2-5; D gene unclear. V was pared by 3 bases and J by 1 base, with 12 bases between. The CDR3 has 14 amino acids. CDR1 and CDR2 from the germline V gene are DFQATT and SNEGSKA (reference sequence).

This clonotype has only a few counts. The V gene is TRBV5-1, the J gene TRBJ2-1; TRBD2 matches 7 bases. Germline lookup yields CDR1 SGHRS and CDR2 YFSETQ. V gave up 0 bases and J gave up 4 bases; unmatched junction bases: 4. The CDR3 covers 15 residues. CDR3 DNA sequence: TGCGCCAGCAGCTTGGGATCTAGCGGTTACAATGAGCAGTTCTTC. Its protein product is CASSLGSSGYNEQFF.

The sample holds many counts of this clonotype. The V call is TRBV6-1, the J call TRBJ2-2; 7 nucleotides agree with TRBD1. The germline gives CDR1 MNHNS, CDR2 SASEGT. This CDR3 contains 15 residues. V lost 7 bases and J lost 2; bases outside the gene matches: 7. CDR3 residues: CASTPDRVNTGELFF. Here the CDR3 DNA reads TGTGCCAGCACCCCCGACAGGGTAAACACCGGGGAGCTGTTTTTT.

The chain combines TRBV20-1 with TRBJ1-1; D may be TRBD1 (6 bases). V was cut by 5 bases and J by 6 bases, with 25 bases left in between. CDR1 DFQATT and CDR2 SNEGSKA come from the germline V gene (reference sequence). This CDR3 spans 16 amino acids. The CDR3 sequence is CSASPGGLRWGAEAFF. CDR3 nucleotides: TGCAGTGCTTCCCCCGGGGGCCTCCGATGGGGCGCTGAAGCTTTCTTT.

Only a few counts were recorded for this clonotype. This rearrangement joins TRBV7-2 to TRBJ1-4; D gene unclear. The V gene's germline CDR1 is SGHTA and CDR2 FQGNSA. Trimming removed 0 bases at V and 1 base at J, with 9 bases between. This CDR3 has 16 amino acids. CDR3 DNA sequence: TGTGCCAGCAGCTTAGCCGCGTCTGGAACTAATGAAAAACTGTTTTTT. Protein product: CASSLAASGTNEKLFF.

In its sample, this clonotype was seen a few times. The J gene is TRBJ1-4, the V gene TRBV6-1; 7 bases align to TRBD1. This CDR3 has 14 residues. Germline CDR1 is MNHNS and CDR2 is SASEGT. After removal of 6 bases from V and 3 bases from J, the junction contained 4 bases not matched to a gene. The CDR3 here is CASSRGVANEKLFF. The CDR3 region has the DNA TGTGCCAGCAGCAGGGGGGTCGCTAATGAAAAACTGTTTTTT.

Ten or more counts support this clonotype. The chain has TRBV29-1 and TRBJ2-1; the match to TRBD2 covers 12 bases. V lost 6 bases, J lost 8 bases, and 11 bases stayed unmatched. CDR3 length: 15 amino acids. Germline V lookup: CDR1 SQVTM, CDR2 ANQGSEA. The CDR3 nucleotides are TGCAGCGTCCCCAACCGGACTAGCGGGGTCGATGAGCAGTTCTTC. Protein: CSVPNRTSGVDEQFF.

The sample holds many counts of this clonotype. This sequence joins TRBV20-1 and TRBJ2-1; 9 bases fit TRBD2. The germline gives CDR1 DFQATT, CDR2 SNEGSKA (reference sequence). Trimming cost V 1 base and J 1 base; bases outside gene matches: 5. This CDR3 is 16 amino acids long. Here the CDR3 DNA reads TGCAGTGCTAGAGCGGGTCTAGCGGGATCCTACAATGAGCAGTTCTTC. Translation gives CSARAGLAGSYNEQFF.

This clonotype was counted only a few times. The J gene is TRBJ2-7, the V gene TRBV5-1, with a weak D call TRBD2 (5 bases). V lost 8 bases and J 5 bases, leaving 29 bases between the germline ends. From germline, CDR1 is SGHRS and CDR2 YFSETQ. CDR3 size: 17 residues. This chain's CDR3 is CASRPGSYLRNVDEQYF. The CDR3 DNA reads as TGCGCCAGTAGGCCGGGATCTTACCTGCGGAATGTGGACGAGCAGTACTTC.

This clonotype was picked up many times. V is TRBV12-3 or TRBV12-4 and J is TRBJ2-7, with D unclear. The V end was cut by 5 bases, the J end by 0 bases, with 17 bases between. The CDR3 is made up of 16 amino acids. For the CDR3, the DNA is TGTGCCAGCAGTCCCTCCCGGAGACTTAGCTCCTACGAGCAGTACTTC. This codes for CASSPSRRLSSYEQYF.